This T cell receptor (beta chain) stems from a study of identical twins. Using its own MiXCR run on the 5' RACE reads, TCRdb lists one record per CDR3 protein. Here the sample spans nearly 250,000 distinct CDR3 sequences, 5.5% to 7% being singletons. V lost 9 bases and J lost 7; bases outside the gene matches: 17. CDR3 size: 15 residues. Germline V gene lookup returns CDR1 MDHEN and CDR2 SYDVKM. This clonotype is labeled medium-sized. Its antigen remains unknown. Study-level results: The authors noted that invariant MAIT and iNKT cells could partly confound zero-insertion analyses. Alpha sequences that were out-of-frame and twin-shared showed an excess of low generation probability.

The data were also submitted as part of a second study, on yellow fever vaccine responses in identical twins.

This TCR derives from a woman under 30 in good health. The V gene is TRBV28, the J gene TRBJ2-7, with TRBD1 matching 8 bases. Material for sequencing was memory (CD45RO+) T cells sorted from blood. The CDR3 DNA sequence: TGTGCCAGTCACGCCCGGGACAGGCTGGGTTATGAGCAGTACTTC. Amino acids: CASHARDRLGYEQYF.